The 12 T cell receptor beta chains below all came from one sample that was sequenced in a study of early T cells in non-severe SARS-CoV-2 infection. From the 5' RACE reads, TCRdb called clonotypes with MiXCR, one entry per CDR3 protein. Counted here are 32,000 or so distinct CDR3 sequences, 9% to 9.5% occurring once; the ten biggest clones make up 13%. Specimen: whole blood. The receptors shown here come from an adult who was a healthcare worker with PCR-confirmed SARS-CoV-2 infection or an uninfected control (not recorded which).

This clonotype was seen ten or more times. The chain uses TRBV4-3 and TRBJ2-2; a possible D gene is TRBD2 (5 bases). Germline CDR1 LGHNA, CDR2 YSLEER. This CDR3 has 14 amino acids. Trimming left V 1 base short and J 7 bases short, with 10 bases between. The CDR3 DNA sequence: TGCGCCAGCAGCCAAGTAGAGGGCGTCGGGGAGCTGTTTTTT. It is translated as CASSQVEGVGELFF.

This clonotype was picked up many times. The chain recombines TRBV19 with TRBJ1-5; D is ambiguous. Germline assignment: CDR1 LNHDA and CDR2 SQIVND (reference sequence). The CDR3 totals 14 residues. V lost 1 base and J lost 2, with 6 bases in between. Here the CDR3 reads CASSIARGNQPQHF. The CDR3 bases are TGTGCCAGTAGTATAGCCCGGGGCAATCAGCCCCAGCATTTT. The whole variable domain, remainder taken from reference TRBV19 and TRBJ1-5, is DGGITQSPKYLFRKEGQNVTLSCEQNLNHDAMYWYRQDPGQGLRLIYYSQIVNDFQKGDIAEGYSVSREKKESFPLTVTSAQKNPTAFYLCASSIARGNQPQHFGDGTRLSIL.

This clonotype was seen only a few times. This chain links TRBV19 with TRBJ1-1; no clear D. Germline V CDR1 and CDR2: LNHDA, SQIVND (reference sequence). The CDR3 sequence is 15 residues long. V was cut by 7 bases and J by 6 bases, with 21 bases left in between. The CDR3 sequence is CASIPSPRLAAEAFF. The DNA of the CDR3 is TGTGCCAGTATACCCTCGCCGAGATTGGCGGCTGAAGCTTTCTTT.

The chain uses TRBV7-3 and TRBJ1-1, with 9 positions matching TRBD1. The trim removed 5 bases at V and 4 bases at J, leaving 11 bases unmatched. CDR3 size: 16 residues. CDR1 and CDR2 (germline): SGHTA, FQGTGA. In DNA form, the CDR3 reads TGTGCCAGCAGCCTCGGGACAGGGAGTGATAGCACTGAAGCTTTCTTT. It specifies CASSLGTGSDSTEAFF. Full variable domain (remainder filled in from reference TRBV7-3 and TRBJ1-1): GAGVSQTPSNKVTEKGKYVELRCDPISGHTALYWYRQSLGQGPEFLIYFQGTGAADDSGLPNDRFFAVRPEGSVSTLKIQRTERGDSAVYLCASSLGTGSDSTEAFFGQGTRLTVV.

This clonotype was seen ten or more times. The V call is TRBV30, the J call TRBJ1-5; no reliable D call. V was shortened by 3 bases and J by 4 bases, with 13 bases between the two germline ends. This CDR3 is built from 14 residues. CDR1 GTSNPN and CDR2 SVGIG come from the germline V gene (reference sequence). CDR3 coding DNA: TGTGCCTGGAGCCGTGATACTGGGAATCAGCCCCAGCATTTT. It specifies CAWSRDTGNQPQHF.

This clonotype has ten or more counts. The V gene is TRBV5-4, the J gene TRBJ2-5, with D possibly TRBD2 on 6 matching bases. V lost 3 bases and J 1 base, leaving 16 bases between the germline ends. There are 16 residues in the CDR3. Germline V gives CDR1 SGHNT, CDR2 YYREEE (reference sequence). The CDR3 coding sequence is TGTGCCAGCAGCTGGGAACTAGTGGGGGGCCAAGAGACCCAGTACTTC. Protein product: CASSWELVGGQETQYF.

Many counts were recorded for this clonotype. The gene calls are TRBV7-2 and TRBJ2-5, with D maybe TRBD1 (5 bases). In germline, CDR1 is SGHTA, CDR2 FQGNSA. Trimming removed 4 bases at V and 1 base at J, with 10 bases between. This CDR3 contains 14 residues. CDR3 nucleotides: TGTGCCAGCAGCTCCCGACAGTCCCAAGAGACCCAGTACTTC. This sequence encodes CASSSRQSQETQYF.

This clonotype appeared many times. V is TRBV12-3 or TRBV12-4 and J is TRBJ2-5; 13 nucleotides match TRBD2. This CDR3 comprises 17 residues. V dropped 3 bases and J dropped 5; count of bases not matched to a gene: 9. CDR3 protein: CASSFGLAGAGSETQYF. In nucleotides, the CDR3 is TGTGCCAGCAGTTTCGGACTAGCGGGGGCGGGATCGGAGACCCAGTACTTC.

This clonotype was detected only a few times. V and J are TRBV10-3 and TRBJ1-1; 8 bases line up with TRBD1. CDR1 and CDR2 from the germline V gene are ENHRY and SYGVKD. The CDR3 totals 15 residues. The trim removed 6 bases at V and 7 bases at J, leaving 13 bases unmatched. In DNA, the CDR3 is TGTGCCATCAGCCTGAATTTAGGACAGGGTCGTGAAGCTTTCTTT. Encoded protein: CAISLNLGQGREAFF.

This clonotype was seen a handful of times. This rearrangement joins TRBV6-2 or TRBV6-3 to TRBJ2-2; D is ambiguous. Per the germline V gene, CDR1 is MNHEY and CDR2 is SVGEGT. The CDR3 covers 14 residues. Trimming stripped 10 bases from V and 1 base from J, with 13 bases between. The CDR3 DNA reads TGTGCCACCCCCGCCGGAGAGAACACCGGGGAGCTGTTTTTT. It codes for CATPAGENTGELFF.

Ten or more counts support this clonotype. This chain uses TRBV12-3 or TRBV12-4 with TRBJ1-2; TRBD1 matches 8 bases. This CDR3 comprises 14 residues. With V trimmed by 6 bases and J by 0 bases, 3 bases remained unmatched. The CDR3 DNA reads as TGTGCCAGCAGGCGACAGGGGTCTAACTATGGCTACACCTTC. Protein sequence: CASRRQGSNYGYTF.

This clonotype was detected only a few times. The chain couples TRBV5-6 to TRBJ2-7; D is ambiguous. CDR1 SGHDT and CDR2 YYEEEE come from the germline V gene. The CDR3 has 13 residues. Trimming removed 1 base at V and 6 bases at J, with 11 bases between. The CDR3 sequence is CASSLFDASEQYF. CDR3 bases: TGTGCCAGCAGCTTGTTCGACGCCTCCGAGCAGTACTTC.